This is a list of T cell receptor beta chains from one sample in a study of CD8+CD57+ T cells in acquired aplastic anemia. From the reads, TCRdb called clonotypes with MiXCR, one entry per CDR3 protein. The table shows fewer than 200,000 distinct CDR3 sequences, with 47% occurring only once. Input material: sorted CD4+, CD8+, or CD8+CD57+ T cells (not recorded which) from PBMCs. The source of these receptors is a human donor with aplastic anemia. Each CDR3 is given with its conserved first and last residue. Fields, in order: D gene, CDR3 length, J gene, clone size, V gene, CDR3 protein, CDR3 DNA. D genes are given only for firm matches. Part of the rows lack a size; the others show once, few, many or a class for expanded clones.

TRBD1 | 12 | TRBJ2-5 | NA | TRBV29-1 | CSVAGGEETQYF | TGCAGCGTTGCAGGGGGCGAAGAGACCCAGTACTTC
TRBD2 | 17 | TRBJ2-2 | many | TRBV19 | CASSKGLAGVNTGELFF | TGTGCCAGTAGTAAGGGTCTAGCGGGGGTTAACACCGGGGAGCTGTTTTTT
NA | 17 | TRBJ2-1 | many | TRBV7-9 | CASSRTATVGVPNEQFF | TGTGCCAGCAGCCGTACAGCAACAGTGGGGGTCCCCAATGAGCAGTTCTTC
NA | 13 | TRBJ2-1 | many | TRBV7-2 | CASSSSNTVEQFF | TGTGCCAGCAGCTCCTCCAACACGGTTGAGCAGTTCTTC
NA | 13 | TRBJ2-5 | many | TRBV7-2 | CASSLALLETQYF | TGTGCCAGCAGCTTAGCGTTGCTAGAGACCCAGTACTTC
NA | 14 | TRBJ1-1 | many | TRBV7-2 | CASSLGAVNTEAFF | TGTGCCAGCAGCTTAGGGGCAGTTAACACTGAAGCTTTCTTT
NA | 13 | TRBJ1-1 | NA | TRBV20-1 | CSARGGLDTEAFF | TGCAGTGCTAGGGGAGGGTTGGACACTGAAGCTTTCTTT
TRBD1 | 13 | TRBJ1-2 | once | TRBV2 | CASRGQGSYGYTF | TGTGCCAGCAGGGGACAGGGTAGCTATGGCTACACCTTC
NA | 15 | TRBJ2-3 | NA | TRBV2 | CASRQQATSTDTQYF | TGTGCCAGCAGGCAACAGGCGACTAGCACAGATACGCAGTATTTT
NA | 15 | TRBJ2-1 | many | TRBV13 | CASSLVFGSGNEQFF | TGTGCCAGCAGCTTAGTGTTCGGGAGTGGCAATGAGCAGTTCTTC
TRBD1 | 15 | TRBJ2-5 | many | TRBV5-1 | CASSDADRGLETQYF | TGCGCCAGCAGCGACGCGGACAGGGGGCTGGAGACCCAGTACTTC
TRBD1 | 16 | TRBJ2-5 | NA | TRBV2 | CASSDLTGGRTETQYF | TGTGCCAGCAGCGATCTGACAGGGGGCCGGACAGAGACCCAGTACTTC
NA | 13 | TRBJ1-2 | NA | TRBV25-1 | CASSESQGAGYTF | TGTGCCAGCAGTGAATCCCAGGGTGCCGGCTACACCTTC
TRBD1 | 15 | TRBJ2-3 | NA | TRBV7-6 | CASSSRDRGPDTQYF | TGTGCCAGCAGCTCCCGGGACAGGGGTCCAGATACGCAGTATTTT
NA | 13 | TRBJ1-5 | NA | TRBV6-1 | CASSSGPDQSQHF | TGTGCCAGCAGTAGCGGGCCAGACCAAAGCCAGCATTTT
TRBD2 | 16 | TRBJ2-1 | NA | TRBV25-1 | CASSETSGSSYNEQFF | TGTGCCAGCAGTGAAACTAGCGGGAGTTCCTACAATGAGCAGTTCTTC
TRBD2 | 15 | TRBJ2-7 | NA | TRBV19 | CASTGSSGSSYEQYF | TGTGCCAGTACTGGATCTAGCGGCAGCTCCTACGAGCAGTACTTC
NA | 13 | TRBJ2-7 | many | TRBV3-1 | CASSQGASYEQYF | TGTGCCAGCAGCCAAGGGGCTAGCTACGAGCAGTACTTC
NA | 14 | TRBJ2-3 | many | TRBV12-3/TRBV12-4 | CASSPSRRGDTQYF | TGTGCCAGCAGCCCCTCACGGAGGGGAGATACGCAGTATTTT
NA | 11 | TRBJ2-3 | NA | TRBV7-9 | CASWSTDTQYF | TGTGCCAGCTGGAGCACAGATACGCAGTATTTT
NA | 13 | TRBJ1-6 | many | TRBV5-1 | CASSEASNSPLHF | TGCGCCAGCTCGGAGGCGTCGAATTCACCCCTCCACTTT
TRBD1 | 16 | TRBJ1-1 | NA | TRBV19 | CASSRRRTGGVTEAFF | TGTGCCAGCTCACGGCGTCGGACAGGGGGCGTCACTGAAGCTTTCTTT
TRBD1 | 13 | TRBJ1-6 | NA | TRBV28 | CASSLVSGQSLHF | TGTGCCAGCAGTTTAGTATCGGGACAGTCTCTTCACTTT
NA | 12 | TRBJ2-3 | once | TRBV7-2 | CASSFGGDTQYF | TGTGCCAGCAGCTTTGGGGGGGATACGCAGTATTTT
TRBD1 | 14 | TRBJ1-1 | few | TRBV15 | CATSRDDRVTEAFF | TGTGCCACCAGCAGGGACGACAGGGTCACTGAAGCTTTCTTT
NA | 15 | TRBJ2-3 | many | TRBV9 | CATARGAVSTDTQYF | TGTGCCACCGCACGGGGGGCCGTTAGCACAGATACGCAGTATTTT
TRBD1 | 17 | TRBJ1-6 | NA | TRBV10-3 | CAISESTGGSYNSPLHF | TGTGCCATCAGTGAGTCGACAGGGGGCTCCTATAATTCACCCCTCCACTTT
NA | 14 | TRBJ1-2 | NA | TRBV6-1 | CASSPLGGNYGYTF | TGTGCCAGCAGTCCGCTCGGGGGTAACTATGGCTACACCTTC
NA | 15 | TRBJ2-5 | NA | TRBV7-9 | CASSASGTWTGTQYF | TGTGCCAGCAGCGCCTCCGGGACCTGGACGGGGACCCAGTACTTC
NA | 17 | TRBJ1-3 | many | TRBV25-1 | CASSEFRSRLSGNTIYF | TGTGCCAGCAGTGAATTCCGGTCCCGCCTCTCTGGAAACACCATATATTTT
TRBD2 | 15 | TRBJ2-1 | NA | TRBV12-5 | CASGLETGGPNEQFF | TGTGCTAGTGGTTTGGAAACGGGGGGGCCAAATGAGCAGTTCTTC
TRBD2 | 15 | TRBJ2-3 | NA | TRBV20-1 | CSARGKRGNTDTQYF | TGCAGTGCTAGAGGAAAGCGGGGGAACACAGATACGCAGTATTTT
TRBD2 | 18 | TRBJ2-5 | NA | TRBV20-1 | CSVGTRLAGGIAQETQYF | TGCAGTGTTGGCACTAGACTAGCGGGGGGGATTGCCCAAGAGACCCAGTACTTC
NA | 15 | TRBJ1-5 | many | TRBV20-1 | CSARDLGYSNQPQHF | TGCAGTGCTAGAGATCTCGGCTATAGCAATCAGCCCCAGCATTTT
NA | 15 | TRBJ2-7 | few | TRBV15 | CATSRVDSLAYEQYF | TGTGCCACCAGCAGGGTGGACTCGCTCGCCTACGAGCAGTACTTC
TRBD2 | 15 | TRBJ2-1 | NA | TRBV19 | CASTFSGRAANEQFF | TGTGCCAGTACCTTCAGCGGGAGGGCCGCCAATGAGCAGTTCTTC
NA | 13 | TRBJ2-7 | NA | TRBV7-6 | CASSLGQTSEQYF | TGTGCCAGCAGCTTAGGTCAGACAAGCGAGCAGTACTTC
NA | 14 | TRBJ2-3 | many | TRBV12-3/TRBV12-4 | CASIQGGFGDTQYF | TGTGCCAGCATCCAGGGGGGTTTCGGCGATACGCAGTATTTT
NA | 15 | TRBJ1-6 | many | TRBV12-3/TRBV12-4 | CASSLSGGLDSPLHF | TGTGCCAGCAGTTTATCGGGGGGGCTGGATTCACCCCTCCACTTT
TRBD1 | 15 | TRBJ1-3 | many | TRBV24-1 | CATRSSGQGANTIYF | TGTGCCACCAGGTCTTCGGGACAGGGGGCGAACACCATATATTTT
TRBD2 | 14 | TRBJ2-7 | many | TRBV5-1 | CASSLAGGSYEQYF | TGTGCCAGCAGCTTAGCGGGGGGCAGCTACGAGCAGTACTTC
TRBD1 | 15 | TRBJ2-7 | NA | TRBV12-3/TRBV12-4 | CASSWTGARIYEQYF | TGTGCCAGCAGTTGGACAGGGGCTAGGATATACGAGCAGTACTTC
TRBD1 | 15 | TRBJ2-5 | NA | TRBV15 | CATSFPGQGEETQYF | TGTGCCACCAGTTTTCCAGGACAGGGTGAAGAGACCCAGTACTTC
NA | 15 | TRBJ1-3 | once | TRBV6-5 | CASSYAGGPGNTIYF | TGTGCCAGCAGTTATGCGGGGGGCCCTGGAAACACCATATATTTT
NA | 12 | TRBJ2-7 | NA | TRBV2 | CASSEGSREQYF | TGTGCCAGCAGTGAAGGATCGCGGGAGCAGTACTTC
NA | 12 | TRBJ2-7 | NA | TRBV6-2/TRBV6-3 | CARPWDRYEQYF | TGTGCCAGACCCTGGGATCGCTACGAGCAGTACTTC
TRBD2 | 20 | TRBJ2-7 | many | TRBV20-1 | CSATGTSGGARMATRLEQYF | TGCAGTGCTACAGGGACTAGCGGGGGGGCTCGTATGGCGACCCGCCTCGAGCAGTACTTC
NA | 13 | TRBJ1-6 | many | TRBV19 | CASRDTGNSPLHF | TGTGCCAGCAGAGACACGGGAAATTCACCCCTCCACTTT
NA | 15 | TRBJ1-2 | NA | TRBV28 | CASSLQSGVDYGYTF | TGTGCCAGCAGTTTACAGTCGGGGGTCGACTATGGCTACACCTTC
NA | 12 | TRBJ2-7 | NA | TRBV7-9 | CASSWNRDEQYF | TGTGCCAGCAGCTGGAACAGGGACGAGCAGTACTTC
TRBD2 | 14 | TRBJ2-1 | NA | TRBV20-1 | CSAVRLAAHNEQFF | TGCAGTGCTGTCAGACTAGCGGCACACAATGAGCAGTTCTTC
NA | 15 | TRBJ1-4 | once | TRBV12-3/TRBV12-4 | CASSFTTGPNEKLFF | TGTGCCAGCAGTTTCACGACAGGACCTAATGAAAAACTGTTTTTT
NA | 16 | TRBJ2-7 | NA | TRBV12-3/TRBV12-4 | CASSLYRSGTYSEQYF | TGTGCCAGCAGTTTATACCGCTCCGGGACATATAGTGAGCAGTACTTC
TRBD1 | 14 | TRBJ1-6 | NA | TRBV7-2 | CASSSRQGNSPLHF | TGTGCCAGCAGCTCCCGACAGGGTAATTCACCCCTCCACTTT
NA | 13 | TRBJ2-7 | NA | TRBV12-3/TRBV12-4 | CASSLQGLYEQYF | TGTGCCAGCAGTTTGCAGGGGTTATACGAGCAGTACTTC